These 18 T cell receptor beta chains were all obtained from the same sample, sequenced in a study of blood T cell repertoires in COVID-19. Assay used: immunoSEQ multiplex PCR; TCRdb lists only in-frame clones, some missing. This sample has roughly 300,000 clones, with approximately 86% found just once. Sequencing was carried out using PBMCs or T cells enriched from blood (not recorded which). The receptors originated from a woman aged 35 to 49 with acute COVID-19.

This clone was seen a handful of times. This rearrangement joins TRBV7-8 to TRBJ1-2; no definite D call. With 5 bases removed from V and 4 bases from J, the gap between germline ends came to 17 bases. The CDR3 totals 15 residues. Germline V gene sequence: CDR1 SGHVS, CDR2 FQNEAQ. CDR3 protein: CASSTEGRRGYGYTF. The CDR3 coding sequence is TGTGCCAGCAGCACCGAGGGCCGCAGAGGCTATGGCTACACCTTC.

Ten or more counts support this clone. The chain has TRBV28 and TRBJ2-7, with 8 bases identical to TRBD1. The CDR3 length is 14 residues. V lost 5 bases, J lost 3 bases, and 6 bases stayed unmatched. Germline lookup yields CDR1 MDHEN and CDR2 SYDVKM. CDR3 sequence (DNA): TGTGCCAGCAGTCAGGGGGCAGACGACTACGAGCAGTACTTC. It is translated as CASSQGADDYEQYF.

The rearrangement uses TRBV25-1 and TRBJ2-2; 8 bases align to TRBD1. Looked up from germline, CDR1 is MGHDK and CDR2 is SYGVNS. The CDR3 has 14 amino acids. The J segment lost 6 bases and the V segment lost 3 bases, leaving 3 bases of the junction unmatched. CDR3 protein: CASSEDRVAGELFF. CDR3 in DNA: TGTGCCAGCAGTGAGGACAGGGTGGCCGGGGAGCTGTTTTTT.

A single count supports this clone. The genes are TRBV27 and TRBJ2-7; the D gene is possibly TRBD2 (7 bases). The length of the CDR3 is 17 residues. Trimming shortened V by 0 bases and J by 0 bases, and 15 bases separated the two germline ends. Germline-derived CDR1 and CDR2 are MNHEY and SMNVEV (reference sequence). Written as DNA, the CDR3 is TGTGCCAGCAGTTTATCGGGAGGGGGGACCTCCTCCTACGAGCAGTACTTC. Protein sequence: CASSLSGGGTSSYEQYF.

The V gene is TRBV19, the J gene TRBJ2-7, with 10 bases aligning to TRBD2. Germline values: CDR1 LNHDA, CDR2 SQIVND (reference sequence). With V trimmed by 3 bases and J by 5 bases, 4 bases remained unmatched. This CDR3 has 14 amino acids. As DNA, the CDR3 is TGTGCCAGTAGTATTCTAGCGGGGGCGGACGAGCAGTACTTC. This codes for CASSILAGADEQYF.

The genes are TRBV5-1 and TRBJ2-7, with D possibly TRBD1 on 6 matching bases. V gave up 3 bases and J gave up 9 bases, with 19 bases separating them. CDR1 and CDR2 (germline): SGHRS, YFSETQ. The CDR3 is 14 residues long. This chain's CDR3 is CASSSRDTLRGQYF. CDR3 bases: TGCGCCAGCAGCTCCCGGGACACATTACGTGGGCAGTACTTC.

The chain joins TRBV4-3 to TRBJ2-6; TRBD2 is a possible D gene (5 bases). Germline CDR1 LGHNA, CDR2 YSLEER. This CDR3 is built from 14 residues. V shed 8 bases and J shed 4 bases, with 12 bases lying between them. CDR3 coding DNA: TGCGCCAGCCGTCCGGGATACGGGGCCAACGTCCTGACTTTC. Its protein is CASRPGYGANVLTF.

The chain couples TRBV9 to TRBJ2-5; TRBD1 agrees at 8 bases. The germline V gene has CDR1 SGDLS and CDR2 YYNGEE. V lost 1 base and J lost 5; bases outside the gene matches: 7. The CDR3 is 15 amino acids. CDR3 coding DNA: TGTGCCAGCAGCGTACAGGGGGCGAGGGAGGAGACCCAGTACTTC. Its translation: CASSVQGAREETQYF. Drawing the rest from reference TRBV9 and TRBJ2-5, the complete variable domain is DSGVTQTPKHLITATGQRVTLRCSPRSGDLSVYWYQQSLDQGLQFLIQYYNGEERAKGNILERFSAQQFPDLHSELNLSSLELGDSALYFCASSVQGAREETQYFGPGTRLLVL.

The CDR3 DNA reads as TGTGCCAGCAGCAGACTAGCGGGAGGGCCTGGTGGGCAGTTCTTC. Translated, it gives CASSRLAGGPGGQFF. The V and J genes are TRBV27 and TRBJ2-1, with TRBD2 identical over 14 bases. Unmatched junction bases numbered 10, after V lost 6 bases and J lost 12 bases. The CDR3 runs to 15 residues. Looked up from germline, CDR1 is MNHEY and CDR2 is SMNVEV (reference sequence).

V is TRBV9 and J is TRBJ2-3, with 7 bases identical to TRBD1. Germline CDR1 is SGDLS and CDR2 is YYNGEE. The CDR3 sequence is 15 residues long. With V trimmed by 3 bases and J by 6 bases, 10 bases remained unmatched. The CDR3 loop reads CASSAARQGGDTQYF. The CDR3 DNA follows: TGTGCCAGCAGCGCCGCGAGACAGGGTGGGGATACGCAGTATTTT. Full variable domain (rest looked up from reference TRBV9 and TRBJ2-3): DSGVTQTPKHLITATGQRVTLRCSPRSGDLSVYWYQQSLDQGLQFLIQYYNGEERAKGNILERFSAQQFPDLHSELNLSSLELGDSALYFCASSAARQGGDTQYFGPGTRLTVL.

J is TRBJ2-3 and V is TRBV19, with D tentatively TRBD2 (5 bases). V lost 3 bases and J 0 bases, leaving 10 bases between the germline ends. This CDR3 has 15 amino acids. The V gene's germline CDR1 is LNHDA and CDR2 SQIVND (reference sequence). Written as DNA, the CDR3 is TGTGCCAGTAGTATTACGCGGACTAGCACAGATACGCAGTATTTT. Its translation: CASSITRTSTDTQYF.

V gene TRBV6-6 combines with J gene TRBJ1-1; 9 nucleotides match TRBD1. From germline, CDR1 is MNHNY and CDR2 SVGAGI (reference sequence). The trim removed 6 bases at V and 7 bases at J, leaving 9 bases unmatched. The CDR3 sequence is 14 residues long. DNA for the CDR3: TGTGCCAGCAGGCAACAGGGGGCGCGGAATGAAGCTTTCTTT. Its translation: CASRQQGARNEAFF.

This chain joins TRBV7-7 and TRBJ2-3; TRBD1 matches at 9 bases. The trim removed 5 bases at V and 2 bases at J, leaving 5 bases unmatched. Per the germline V gene, CDR1 is SSHAT and CDR2 is FNYEAQ (reference sequence). The CDR3 runs to 15 residues. The CDR3 nucleotides are TGTGCCAGCAGCCCCTGGACAGGGGTCACAGATACGCAGTATTTT. Residues: CASSPWTGVTDTQYF. The whole variable domain, filled in from reference TRBV7-7 and TRBJ2-3, reads GAGVSQSPRYKVTKRGQDVTLRCDPISSHATLYWYQQALGQGPEFLTYFNYEAQPDKSGLPSDRFSAERPEGSISTLTIQRTEQRDSAMYRCASSPWTGVTDTQYFGPGTRLTVL.

This clone was detected once. The chain is built from TRBV15 and TRBJ1-1, with D unclear. The CDR3 spans 13 residues. V was cut by 1 base and J by 3 bases, with 6 bases left in between. CDR1 is LNHNV and CDR2 is YYDKDF in the germline V gene (reference sequence). CDR3 DNA: TGTGCCACCAGCAGAGCTAGTGACACTGAAGCTTTCTTT. Translated: CATSRASDTEAFF.

The chain uses TRBV5-5 and TRBJ1-2; 8 bases agree with TRBD1. Germline lookup yields CDR1 SGHKS and CDR2 YYEKEE (reference sequence). V shed 4 bases and J 9 bases; nucleotides not matched to a gene: 17. This CDR3 is built from 16 residues. CDR3 sequence: CASSPGSPGQGNSYTF. Here the CDR3 DNA reads TGTGCCAGCAGCCCCGGAAGTCCCGGACAGGGTAATAGCTACACCTTC.

A remark on this clone: The same CDR3 also results from other DNA sequences found in this sample. The V and J genes are TRBV9 and TRBJ2-3; D remains ambiguous. The CDR3 consists of 12 residues. Trimming removed 3 bases from V and 2 bases from J, with 4 bases in between. Per the germline V gene, CDR1 is SGDLS and CDR2 is YYNGEE. CDR3 sequence reads: CASSALTDTQYF. CDR3 nucleotides: TGTGCCAGCAGCGCCCTCACAGATACGCAGTATTTT.

The rearrangement links TRBV28 to TRBJ1-5, with D possibly being TRBD1 (6 bases). The CDR3 spans 16 residues. V lost 7 bases to trimming and J lost 6 bases, with 22 bases between them. The germline gives CDR1 MDHEN, CDR2 SYDVKM. CDR3 protein: CASTRRWDTYSQPQHF. CDR3 sequence (DNA): TGTGCCAGCACACGCCGTTGGGACACTTACTCTCAGCCCCAGCATTTT.

The chain combines TRBV3-1 (or the pseudogene TRBV3-2) with TRBJ1-3, with D possibly being TRBD1 (5 bases). Germline CDR1 is LGHDT and CDR2 is YNNKEL (reference sequence). The germline V and J ends were trimmed by 4 bases and 8 bases, with 9 bases remaining between them. This CDR3 region has 12 residues. CDR3 nucleotide sequence: TGTGCCAGCAGCCGCTGGGGGGACACCATATATTTT. Amino acids: CASSRWGDTIYF.